These 2 T cell receptor beta chains originate from one sample sequenced in a study of T cells after yellow fever vaccination (dated by TCRdb to between 2018 and 2021). The library was built by means of 5' RACE. Sequencing was performed on an Illumina NovaSeq 6000. The public reads were reanalyzed by TCRdb: fastp trimming at Q25, MiXCR alignment, in-frame beta chains only. Rows are unified per CDR3 protein, each entry keeping the most common DNA and genes. This sample is represented by more than 300,000 distinct CDR3 sequences; about 10% of them were singletons. The ten biggest clones cover 3% to 4% of the sample. What the treatment or condition label conveys for this sample: live attenuated yellow fever vaccine strain. The sequences come from CD4+ T cells sorted from PBMCs, collected 45 days after the yellow fever booster vaccination. The receptors here all came from a young man who received the YFV17D yellow fever vaccine.

There are a few counts of this clonotype. The chain employs TRBV6-5 and TRBJ1-1, with D possibly matching TRBD1 (6 bases). The CDR3 runs 15 residues. Germline V lookup: CDR1 MNHEY, CDR2 SVGAGI. The germline V and J ends were trimmed by 8 bases and 5 bases, with 21 bases remaining between them. CDR3 in amino acids: CASRPQGLVGTEAFF. The DNA for the CDR3 is TGTGCCAGCCGTCCGCAGGGGTTGGTCGGTACTGAAGCTTTCTTT.

This clonotype was recorded a few times. This chain connects TRBV9 to TRBJ1-1; D perhaps matches TRBD1 (6 bases). V lost 2 bases and J 4 bases, leaving 15 bases between the germline ends. The CDR3 contains 15 residues. Germline CDR1 SGDLS, CDR2 YYNGEE. The CDR3 sequence: CASSVRGGLGTEAFF. The CDR3 DNA sequence: TGTGCCAGCAGCGTCCGAGGGGGGTTGGGCACTGAAGCTTTCTTT.